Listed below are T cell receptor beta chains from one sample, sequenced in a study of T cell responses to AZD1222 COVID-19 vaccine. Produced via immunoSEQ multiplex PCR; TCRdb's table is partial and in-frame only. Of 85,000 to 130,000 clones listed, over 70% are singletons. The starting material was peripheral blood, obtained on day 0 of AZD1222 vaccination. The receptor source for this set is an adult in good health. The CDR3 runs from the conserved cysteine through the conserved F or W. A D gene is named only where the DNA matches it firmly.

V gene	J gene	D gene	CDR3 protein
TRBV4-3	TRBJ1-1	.	CASSQVRGGVNTEAFF
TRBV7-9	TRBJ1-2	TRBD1	CASSLRDRDYFF
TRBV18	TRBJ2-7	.	CASSPDPGGPYEQYF
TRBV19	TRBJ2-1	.	CASGDSILTYNEQFF
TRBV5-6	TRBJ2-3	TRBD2	CASSYGTSGLPTDTQYF
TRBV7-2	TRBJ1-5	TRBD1	CASSFGDRPNQPQHF
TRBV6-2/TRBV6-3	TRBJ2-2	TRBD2	CASSYPSGGINTGELFF
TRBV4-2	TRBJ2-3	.	CASSQGAVTSTDTQYF
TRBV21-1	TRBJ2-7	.	CASSLGSVSYEQYF
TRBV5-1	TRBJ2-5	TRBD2	CASSGINLAGGGSETQYF
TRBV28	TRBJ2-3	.	CASSLGGADTQYF
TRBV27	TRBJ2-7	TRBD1	CASSPGTVPYEQYF
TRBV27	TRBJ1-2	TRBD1	CASSLLGTATNYGYTF
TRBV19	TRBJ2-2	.	CATPSPPNTGELFF
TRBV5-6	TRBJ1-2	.	CASSLGRSLGYTF
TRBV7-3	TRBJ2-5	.	CASSATHQETQYF
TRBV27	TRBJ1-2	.	CASSLRWRGYGYTF
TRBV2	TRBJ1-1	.	CASRLGTGKTFF
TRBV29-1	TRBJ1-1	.	CSAGVTEAFF
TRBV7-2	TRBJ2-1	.	CASSNRGSPYNEQFF